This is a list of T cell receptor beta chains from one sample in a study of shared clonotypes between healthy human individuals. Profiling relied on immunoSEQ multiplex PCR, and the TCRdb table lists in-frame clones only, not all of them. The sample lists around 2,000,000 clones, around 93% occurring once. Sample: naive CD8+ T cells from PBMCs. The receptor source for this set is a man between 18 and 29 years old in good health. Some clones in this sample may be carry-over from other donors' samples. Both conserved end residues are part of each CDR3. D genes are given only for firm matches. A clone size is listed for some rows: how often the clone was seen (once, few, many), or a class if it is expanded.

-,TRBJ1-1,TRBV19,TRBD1,TGTGCCAGTAGTGCGGGACAGCACACTGAAGCTTTCTTT,CASSAGQHTEAFF
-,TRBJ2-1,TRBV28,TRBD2,TGTGCCAGCAGTAACCGGGACTACCTTAGGGATGAGCAGTTCTTC,CASSNRDYLRDEQFF
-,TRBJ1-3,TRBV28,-,TGTGCCAGCAGTTTAGAAGTCCGTGGCTCTGGAAACACCATATATTTT,CASSLEVRGSGNTIYF
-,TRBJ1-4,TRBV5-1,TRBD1,TGCGCCAGCAGCCGGGACAGGGAGGGTGAAAAACTGTTTTTT,CASSRDREGEKLFF
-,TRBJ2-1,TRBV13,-,TGTGCCAGCAGCTTAGGCACGGGACCCTTAAATGAGCAGTTCTTC,CASSLGTGPLNEQFF
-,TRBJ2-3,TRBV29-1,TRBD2,TGCAGCGTTGACTATGGGAGGGCCACAGATACGCAGTATTTT,CSVDYGRATDTQYF
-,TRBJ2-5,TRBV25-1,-,TGTGCCAGCAGTGAGGGTGGGGGCGAGACCCAGTACTTC,CASSEGGGETQYF
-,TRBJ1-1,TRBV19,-,TGTGCCAGTAGTATGGGGGGAACTGAAGCTTTCTTT,CASSMGGTEAFF
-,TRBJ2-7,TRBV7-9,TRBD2,TGTGCCAGCAGCTCTTACCAACCGGGACTAGCGGGATACGAGCAGTACTTC,CASSSYQPGLAGYEQYF
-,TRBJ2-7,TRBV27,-,TGTGCCAGCGCCATTGAGGGTGCTTTACCCTACGAGCAGTACTTC,CASAIEGALPYEQYF
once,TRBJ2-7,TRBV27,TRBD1,TGTGCCAGCAGTATAGAATCCGGGACAGAGTACGAGCAGTACTTC,CASSIESGTEYEQYF
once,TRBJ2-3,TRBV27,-,TGTGCCAGCCCGGTTTTAGGGGCGCGAGATACGCAGTATTTT,CASPVLGARDTQYF
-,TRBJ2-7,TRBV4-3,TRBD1,TGCGCCAGCAGCCAAGAAGGGACAGGGGCTTCCTACGAGCAGTACTTC,CASSQEGTGASYEQYF
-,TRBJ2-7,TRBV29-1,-,TGCAGCGTTGAAGCCGATCAGTACGAGCAGTACTTC,CSVEADQYEQYF
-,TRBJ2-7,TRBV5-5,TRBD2,TGTGCCAGCACCGCGGGGGACCCCTACGAGCAGTACTTC,CASTAGDPYEQYF
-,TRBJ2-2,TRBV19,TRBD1,TGTGCCAGTAGTGCTAGACAGGGGGCGCGGACCGGGGAGCTGTTTTTT,CASSARQGARTGELFF
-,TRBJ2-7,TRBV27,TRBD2,TGTGCCAGCAGTTTACTAGCGGGGGAATACGAGCAGTACTTC,CASSLLAGEYEQYF